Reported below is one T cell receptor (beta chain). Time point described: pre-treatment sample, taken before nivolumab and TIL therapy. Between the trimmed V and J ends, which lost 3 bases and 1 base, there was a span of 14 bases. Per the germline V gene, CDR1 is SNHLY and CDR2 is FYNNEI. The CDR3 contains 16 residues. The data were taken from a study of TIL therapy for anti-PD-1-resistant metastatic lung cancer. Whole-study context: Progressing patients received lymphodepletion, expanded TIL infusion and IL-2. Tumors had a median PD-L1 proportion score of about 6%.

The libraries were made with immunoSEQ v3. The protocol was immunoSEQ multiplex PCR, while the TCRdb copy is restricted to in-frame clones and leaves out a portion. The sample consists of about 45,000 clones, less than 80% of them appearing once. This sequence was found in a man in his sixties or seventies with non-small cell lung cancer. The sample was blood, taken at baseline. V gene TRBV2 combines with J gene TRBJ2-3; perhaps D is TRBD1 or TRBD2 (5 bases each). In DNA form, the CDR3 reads TGTGCCAGCAGTGAGGGGGAGTACGGTCGCACAGATACGCAGTATTTT. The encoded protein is CASSEGEYGRTDTQYF.